This T cell receptor (beta chain) was retrieved from a study of blood T cells in healthy people across ages (dated by TCRdb to the mid-2010s). For the study in its entirety: In model experiments, template switching captured about one uniquely barcoded TCR beta cDNA molecule for every two T cells. To track age-related changes in TCR beta repertoire diversity, the study relied on deep sequencing normalized with unique cDNA molecular identifiers. The donors were split into four age groups: young (average around 15 years), middle-aged (39), aged (over 55) and long-lived (approximately 80). For two donors (one aged 18 to 29 and one aged 80 or older), the study analyzed two additional independent replicas of 1 million unique cDNA reads from the same blood draw. To avoid experimental bias, donors of different ages were randomly spread across the sequencing lanes.

As for this clonotype: This receptor's antigen is unknown. This may stem from a read error, because a much larger clone lies one nucleotide away.

The donors were around 39 Caucasian individuals from Russia, aged 6 to 90 years, who were systemically healthy. Each donor gave about 9.7 milliliters of peripheral blood, drawn into EDTA-treated Vacutainer tubes. Ficoll-Paque density-gradient centrifugation was used to isolate PBMCs, with at least 6.5 million obtained per sample. Trizol reagent was used to extract total RNA from the PBMCs, yielding at least 6 micrograms per sample. For every donor, flow cytometry on a PBMC aliquot measured the percentage of naive CD45RAhigh/CD27high T cells. Taken from the germline V gene (reference sequence), the CDR1 and CDR2 loops are SGHAT and FQDESV. Taken from cysteine to phenylalanine, the CDR3 has 13 residues. The kept DNA is CDR3 alone, 39 bases in frame from the first base. V sheds 2 bases and J sheds 7 bases, leaving 11 bases between their ends. To prepare the library, 5' RACE was applied. TCRdb lists the instrument as Illumina HiSeq 2500. A second PCR of about 7 to 12 cycles was performed with a sample-barcoded 5' primer and a J-beta primer mix. A template-switch 5' adaptor carrying 12 random nucleotides introduced a unique molecular identifier onto each TCR beta cDNA molecule. At least 3 million CDR3-containing paired-end reads were obtained from each sample. All of the RNA was converted into first-strand cDNA using the Mint cDNA synthesis kit, with a TRBC-specific oligonucleotide serving as the primer. Following uracil-DNA glycosylase treatment, a first 18-cycle PCR with universal primers M1SS and BC2_uni_R was performed on all cDNA. Concerning the study's data processing: For normalization, 1 million high-quality reads, each with a distinct molecular identifier, were randomly selected from each sample. Instead of being binned into consensus sequences, reads that shared molecular identifiers were thrown out. CDR3 identification, clonotype clustering and error correction used MiTCR with a Q25 quality threshold and the strictest error-elimination algorithm. A nonparametric unseen species model using Euler transformation provided a lower-bound estimate of total TCR beta diversity. TCRdb reran the public reads through fastp at Q25 and MiXCR, keeping productive beta chains. Each CDR3 protein gets just one entry, which takes the most common genes and DNA from the rows behind it. TCRdb's processing, not the authors', yielded these V and J calls. The sample table shows 550,000 to 650,000 distinct CDR3 sequences, and under 30% are seen once. Jointly, the top ten make up around 16% of the sample.

The paper's findings and limits, for the study overall: Observed TCR beta diversity per million T cells fell roughly linearly with age, and a significant reduction was already apparent by age around 40. A strong correlation was found between observed TCR beta diversity and the percentage of naive T cells measured by flow cytometry. Estimates of total diversity based on one million sequenced T cells were regarded as lower bounds and as underestimates. Compared with the aged group, the long-lived group had more naive CD4+ T cells, fewer expanded clones and increased TCR diversity, a pattern suggesting age selection. Conclusive comparison of naive and antigen-experienced compartments was prevented by the profiling of bulk unsorted PBMCs. The CMV infection status of donors was not known, potentially confounding age-related changes in expanded clonotypes.

Input material: blood. The sequence was obtained from an elderly woman in good health. Recombination connected TRBV11-1 to TRBJ1-2, with TRBD1 tentatively as D gene (6 bases match). The bases are TGTGCCAGCAGCTTACAACGGGGGCGTGGCTACACCTTC. This sequence encodes CASSLQRGRGYTF.